A single sample is the source of the 2 T cell receptor beta chains below, sequenced in a study of blood T cells in healthy people across ages. For the second PCR, which ran for 7 to 11 cycles, a sample-barcoded 5' primer and a J-beta primer mix were used. TCRdb redid the calling of the 5' RACE reads with MiXCR, one entry per CDR3 protein. There are 1.5 million to 2 million distinct CDR3 sequences in the sample; 25% to 30% occur only once, and more than 6% lies in the top ten. The sample was blood. The receptors shown here come from a woman in her twenties or thirties in good health.

The J gene is TRBJ2-3, the V gene TRBV20-1; 10 bases agree with TRBD2. J lost 1 base, V lost 3 bases, and 4 bases had no gene match. Germline assignment: CDR1 DFQATT and CDR2 SNEGSKA (reference sequence). CDR3 size: 15 residues. CDR3 sequence: CSASRSGGGTDTQYF. As DNA, the CDR3 is TGCAGTGCTAGTCGCAGCGGGGGGGGCACAGATACGCAGTATTTT.

This chain links TRBV5-1 with TRBJ2-5, with D possibly called TRBD1 or TRBD2 (5 bases each). Looked up from germline, CDR1 is SGHRS and CDR2 is YFSETQ. CDR3 length: 15 residues. Trimming cost V 5 bases and J 5 bases, with 19 bases left between them. Here the CDR3 DNA reads TGCGCCAGCAGGTCAGGCAGAGGGACGGTGGAGACCCAGTACTTC. Translating gives CASRSGRGTVETQYF.